This section outlines one TCR beta chain sequence together with its context. Its antigen is not known. Per germline, CDR1 MDHEN and CDR2 SYDVKM. V shed 6 bases and J 2 bases; nucleotides not matched to a gene: 9. This CDR3 comprises 17 residues. This specimen belongs to a study of T cells in Graves' hyperthyroidism and ophthalmopathy. Notes on the study in general: Most thyroid clonotypes with frequency above 0.001 were detected in blood.

Ophthalmopathy in the patients scored at least 3 on Clinical Activity Score and at least 4 on NOSPECS grade, lasting under 3 months. Source material for PBMCs was around 10 ml fresh peripheral blood. There were TCR beta CDR3 regions amplified from RNA transcripts. An initial round of RT-PCR targeting the TCR CDR3 relied on the HTBI primer set. TCRdb redid the calling of the multiplex PCR reads with MiXCR, one entry per CDR3 protein. The sample yields about 500,000 distinct CDR3 sequences, roughly 15% seen once. The TCR originated in a woman aged 18-29 years with Graves' ophthalmopathy. V gene TRBV28 combines with J gene TRBJ2-6, with 8 bases that match TRBD1. The material sequenced was blood. The CDR3 nucleotides are TGTGCCAGCAGCCCCGACAGGGGTAATGCTGGGGCCAACGTCCTGACTTTC. Protein: CASSPDRGNAGANVLTF.